The T cell receptor (beta chain) under discussion was sequenced for a study of blood T cell repertoires in COVID-19. The overall study: PBMCs, B-cell-depleted T cells, or T cells were the source of the cDNA or gDNA that made up the material.

The data were produced by immunoSEQ multiplex PCR, yet TCRdb's version contains in-frame clones alone and is incomplete. The data show under 75,000 clones, approximately 89% seen once. V was pared by 4 bases and J by 4 bases, with 7 bases between. Germline-derived CDR1 and CDR2 are MDHEN and SYDVKM. The CDR3 is made up of 12 amino acids. The sequence derives from a human donor in a cohort sampled during active COVID-19. V is TRBV28 and J is TRBJ1-1; D ambiguous. The sample taken for sequencing was peripheral blood. The CDR3, as DNA: TGTGCCAGCAGTTGGGCCGGCACTGAAGCTTTCTTT. It codes for CASSWAGTEAFF.